The 5 T cell receptor beta chains in this list originate from one sample, sequenced in a study of CD8 T cells in Susac syndrome. With random hexamers, roughly 0.5 to 1 ug RNA was reverse transcribed. TCRdb used MiXCR to reprocess the immunoSEQ multiplex PCR reads, holding one entry per CDR3 protein. The sample contains 300,000 or so distinct CDR3 sequences, about 90% of which appear only once. The specimen was CD4+ T cells from PBMCs. These receptors all stem from a human donor with multiple sclerosis.

The chain joins TRBV6-6 to TRBJ2-7, with TRBD2 as a possible D gene (6 bases). The CDR3 is 13 residues long. From germline, CDR1 is MNHNY and CDR2 SVGAGI (reference sequence). Trimming removed 4 bases at V and 5 bases at J, with 12 bases between. The CDR3 DNA reads TGTGCCAGCAGTTCCGGGACTGGCAACGAGCAGTACTTC. Amino acids: CASSSGTGNEQYF.

This chain links TRBV5-1 with TRBJ2-3; D gene ambiguous. Germline V lookup: CDR1 SGHRS, CDR2 YFSETQ. The CDR3 consists of 16 residues. V shed 0 bases and J shed 1 base, with 12 bases lying between them. The CDR3, as DNA: TGCGCCAGCAGCTTGGAGGGATCGCCCGGCACAGATACGCAGTATTTT. It yields the protein CASSLEGSPGTDTQYF.

The chain joins TRBV7-9 to TRBJ1-4; TRBD1 might be the D (6 bases). Per the germline V gene, CDR1 is SEHNR and CDR2 is FQNEAQ (reference sequence). The CDR3 spans 14 residues. V was trimmed by 2 bases and J by 8 bases, leaving 12 bases between them. The CDR3 DNA is TGTGCCAGCAGCTTACGTTCGACAGGCGAAAAACTGTTTTTT. Translation gives CASSLRSTGEKLFF.

V and J are TRBV18 and TRBJ1-4; 7 nucleotides align to TRBD1. Losses at the gene ends were 4 bases for V and 12 bases for J; bases not matched to a gene: 14. The V gene's germline CDR1 is KGHSH and CDR2 LQKENI. The length of the CDR3 is 15 residues. The CDR3 sequence: CASSLNVQGSGELFF. CDR3 nucleotides: TGTGCCAGCTCACTGAATGTACAGGGGAGTGGGGAACTGTTTTTT.

The sample holds one count of this clonotype. This chain connects TRBV2 to TRBJ1-2; no reliable D call. Trimming removed 6 bases from V and 7 bases from J, with 21 bases in between. The CDR3 has 15 amino acids. Germline CDR1 SNHLY, CDR2 FYNNEI. The CDR3 loop reads CASSPPSFSGFGYTF. For the CDR3, the DNA is TGTGCCAGCAGCCCCCCGTCGTTTTCTGGCTTTGGCTACACCTTC.